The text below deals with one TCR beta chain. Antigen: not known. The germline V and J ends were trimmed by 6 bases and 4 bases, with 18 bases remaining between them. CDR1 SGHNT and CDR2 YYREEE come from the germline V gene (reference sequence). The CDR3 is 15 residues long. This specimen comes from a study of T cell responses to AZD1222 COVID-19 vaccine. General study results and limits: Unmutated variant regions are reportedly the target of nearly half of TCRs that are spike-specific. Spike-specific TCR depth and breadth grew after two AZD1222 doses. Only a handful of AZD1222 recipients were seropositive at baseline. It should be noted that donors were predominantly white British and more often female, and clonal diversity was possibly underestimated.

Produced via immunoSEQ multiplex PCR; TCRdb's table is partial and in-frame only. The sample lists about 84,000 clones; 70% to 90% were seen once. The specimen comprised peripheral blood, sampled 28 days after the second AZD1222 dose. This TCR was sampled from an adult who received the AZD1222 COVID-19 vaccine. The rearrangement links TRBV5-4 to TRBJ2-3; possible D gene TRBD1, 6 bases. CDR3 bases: TGTGCCAGCACCGCAGACAGGCTTTACTCAGATACGCAGTATTTT. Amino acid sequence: CASTADRLYSDTQYF.